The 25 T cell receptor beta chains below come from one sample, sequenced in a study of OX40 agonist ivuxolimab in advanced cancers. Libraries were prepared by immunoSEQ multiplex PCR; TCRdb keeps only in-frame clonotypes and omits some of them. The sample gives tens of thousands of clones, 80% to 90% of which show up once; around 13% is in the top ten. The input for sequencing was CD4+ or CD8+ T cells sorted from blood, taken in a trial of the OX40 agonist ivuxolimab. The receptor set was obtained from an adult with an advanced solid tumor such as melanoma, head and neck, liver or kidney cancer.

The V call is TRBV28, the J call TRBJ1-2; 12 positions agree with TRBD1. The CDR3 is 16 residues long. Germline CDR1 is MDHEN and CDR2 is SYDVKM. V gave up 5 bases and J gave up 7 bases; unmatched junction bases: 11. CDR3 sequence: CASSTPKGTGGLGYTF. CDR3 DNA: TGTGCCAGCAGTACCCCGAAAGGGACAGGGGGCCTTGGCTACACCTTC.

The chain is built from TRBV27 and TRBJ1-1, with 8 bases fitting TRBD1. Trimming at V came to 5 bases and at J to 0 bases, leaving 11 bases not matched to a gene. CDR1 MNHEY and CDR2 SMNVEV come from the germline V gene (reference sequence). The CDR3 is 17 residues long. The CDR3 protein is CASSKDRGPNMNTEAFF. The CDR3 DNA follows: TGTGCCAGCAGTAAAGACAGGGGCCCAAATATGAACACTGAAGCTTTCTTT.

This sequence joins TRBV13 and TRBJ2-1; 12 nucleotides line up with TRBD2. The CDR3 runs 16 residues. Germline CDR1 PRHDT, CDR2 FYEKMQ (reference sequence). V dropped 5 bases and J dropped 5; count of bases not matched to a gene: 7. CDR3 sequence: CASSLRLAGANNEQFF. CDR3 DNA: TGTGCCAGCAGCCTTAGACTAGCGGGAGCGAACAATGAGCAGTTCTTC.

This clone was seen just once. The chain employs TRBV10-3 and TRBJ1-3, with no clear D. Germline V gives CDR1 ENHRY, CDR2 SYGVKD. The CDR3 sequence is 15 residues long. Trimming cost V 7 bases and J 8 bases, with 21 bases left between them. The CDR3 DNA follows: TGTGCCATCAAGACCACGACCAACCACTTGGACACCATATATTTT. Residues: CAIKTTTNHLDTIYF.

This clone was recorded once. DNA for the CDR3: TGTGCCAGCAGTGTTACTCGGGACAGCAATCAGCCCCAGCATTTT. This gives the protein CASSVTRDSNQPQHF. The rearrangement links TRBV27 to TRBJ1-5; D may be TRBD1 (5 bases). The ends were cut back, 5 bases at V and 1 base at J, with 12 bases in the middle. The V gene's germline CDR1 is MNHEY and CDR2 SMNVEV (reference sequence). This CDR3 has 15 amino acids.

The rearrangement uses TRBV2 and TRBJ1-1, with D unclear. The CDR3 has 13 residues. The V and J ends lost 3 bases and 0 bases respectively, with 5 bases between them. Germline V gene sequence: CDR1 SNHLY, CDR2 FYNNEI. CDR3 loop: CASSDRVNTEAFF. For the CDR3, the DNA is TGTGCCAGCAGTGATCGGGTGAACACTGAAGCTTTCTTT.

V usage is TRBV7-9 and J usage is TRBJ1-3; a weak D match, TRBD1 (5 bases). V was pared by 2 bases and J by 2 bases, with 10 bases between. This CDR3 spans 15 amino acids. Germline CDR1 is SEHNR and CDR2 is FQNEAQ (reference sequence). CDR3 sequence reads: CASSLRGEAGNTIYF. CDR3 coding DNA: TGTGCCAGCAGCTTACGAGGGGAGGCTGGAAACACCATATATTTT. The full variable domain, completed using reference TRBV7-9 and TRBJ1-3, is DTGVSQNPRHKITKRGQNVTFRCDPISEHNRLYWYRQTLGQGPEFLTYFQNEAQLEKSRLLSDRFSAERPKGSFSTLEIQRTEQGDSAMYLCASSLRGEAGNTIYFGEGSWLTVV.

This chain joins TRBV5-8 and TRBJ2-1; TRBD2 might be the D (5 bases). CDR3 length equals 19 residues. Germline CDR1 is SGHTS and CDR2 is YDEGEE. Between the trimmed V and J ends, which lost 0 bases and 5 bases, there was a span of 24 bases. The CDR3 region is CASSLEEDASFHPDNEQFF. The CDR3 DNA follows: TGTGCCAGCAGCTTGGAGGAGGACGCCTCGTTCCATCCCGACAATGAGCAGTTCTTC.

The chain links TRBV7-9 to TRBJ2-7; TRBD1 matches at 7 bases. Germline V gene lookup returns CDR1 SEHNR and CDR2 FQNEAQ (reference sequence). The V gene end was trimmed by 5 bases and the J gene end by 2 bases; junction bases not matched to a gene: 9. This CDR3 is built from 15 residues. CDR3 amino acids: CASSKSGTVAYEQYF. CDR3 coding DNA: TGTGCCAGCAGCAAAAGTGGGACAGTTGCCTACGAGCAGTACTTC.

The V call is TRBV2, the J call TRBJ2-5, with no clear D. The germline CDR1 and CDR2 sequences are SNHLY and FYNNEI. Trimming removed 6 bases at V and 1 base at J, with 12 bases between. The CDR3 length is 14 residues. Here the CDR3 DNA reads TGTGCCAGCAGCGGAATAAGGGCCCAAGAGACCCAGTACTTC. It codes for CASSGIRAQETQYF.

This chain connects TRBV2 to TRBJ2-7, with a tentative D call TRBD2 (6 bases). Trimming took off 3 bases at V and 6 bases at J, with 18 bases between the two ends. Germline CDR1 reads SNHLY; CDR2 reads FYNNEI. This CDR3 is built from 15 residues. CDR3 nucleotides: TGTGCCAGCAGTGAGCCCGGGAGTTCTCTCGGCGAGCAGTACTTC. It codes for CASSEPGSSLGEQYF. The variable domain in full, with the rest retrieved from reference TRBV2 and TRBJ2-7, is EPEVTQTPSHQVTQMGQEVILRCVPISNHLYFYWYRQILGQKVEFLVSFYNNEISEKSEIFDDQFSVERPDGSNFTLKIRSTKLEDSAMYFCASSEPGSSLGEQYFGPGTRLTVT.

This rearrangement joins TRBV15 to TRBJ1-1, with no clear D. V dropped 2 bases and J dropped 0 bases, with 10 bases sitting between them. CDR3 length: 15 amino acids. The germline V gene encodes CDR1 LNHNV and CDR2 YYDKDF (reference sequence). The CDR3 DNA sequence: TGTGCCACCAGCAGATCGGAGGCCATGAACACTGAAGCTTTCTTT. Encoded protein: CATSRSEAMNTEAFF. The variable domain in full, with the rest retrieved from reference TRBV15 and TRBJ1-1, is DAMVIQNPRYQVTQFGKPVTLSCSQTLNHNVMYWYQQKSSQAPKLLFHYYDKDFNNEADTPDNFQSRRPNTSFCFLDIRSPGLGDTAMYLCATSRSEAMNTEAFFGQGTRLTVV.

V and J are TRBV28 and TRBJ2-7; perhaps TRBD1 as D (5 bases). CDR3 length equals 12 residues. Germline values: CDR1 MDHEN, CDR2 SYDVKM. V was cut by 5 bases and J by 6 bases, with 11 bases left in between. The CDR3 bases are TGTGCCAGCAGTCCCCAGGGAAGCGAGCAGTACTTC. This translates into CASSPQGSEQYF.

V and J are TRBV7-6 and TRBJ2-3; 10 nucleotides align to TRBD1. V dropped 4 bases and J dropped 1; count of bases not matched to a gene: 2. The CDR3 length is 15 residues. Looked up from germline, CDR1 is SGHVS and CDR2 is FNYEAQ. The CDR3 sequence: CASSWTGGGTDTQYF. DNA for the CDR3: TGTGCCAGCAGCTGGACAGGGGGGGGCACAGATACGCAGTATTTT. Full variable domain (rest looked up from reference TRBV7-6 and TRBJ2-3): GAGVSQSPRYKVTKRGQDVALRCDPISGHVSLYWYRQALGQGPEFLTYFNYEAQQDKSGLPNDRFSAERPEGSISTLTIQRTEQRDSAMYRCASSWTGGGTDTQYFGPGTRLTVL.

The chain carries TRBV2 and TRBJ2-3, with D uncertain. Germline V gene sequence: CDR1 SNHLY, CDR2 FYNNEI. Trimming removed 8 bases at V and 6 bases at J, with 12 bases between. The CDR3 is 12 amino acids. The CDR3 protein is CASPALGDTQYF. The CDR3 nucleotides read TGTGCCAGCCCCGCTCTGGGGGATACGCAGTATTTT.

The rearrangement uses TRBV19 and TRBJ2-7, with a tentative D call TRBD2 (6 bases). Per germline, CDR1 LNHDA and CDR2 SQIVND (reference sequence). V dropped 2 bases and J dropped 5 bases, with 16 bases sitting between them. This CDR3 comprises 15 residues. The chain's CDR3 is CASSITRQGGDEQYF. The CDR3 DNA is TGTGCCAGTAGTATAACCCGGCAGGGCGGGGACGAGCAGTACTTC.

The CDR3 loop reads CASSEFLDRIYEQYF. In DNA form, the CDR3 reads TGTGCCAGCAGTGAATTTTTGGACAGGATCTACGAGCAGTACTTC. This chain uses TRBV2 with TRBJ2-7; TRBD1 aligns across 7 bases. The CDR3 totals 15 residues. V gave up 2 bases and J gave up 3 bases; unmatched junction bases: 7. The germline CDR1 and CDR2 sequences are SNHLY and FYNNEI.

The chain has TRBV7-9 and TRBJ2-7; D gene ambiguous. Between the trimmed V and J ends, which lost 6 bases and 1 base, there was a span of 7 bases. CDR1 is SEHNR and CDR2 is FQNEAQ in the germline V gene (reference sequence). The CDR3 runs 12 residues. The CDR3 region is CASSLVSYEQYF. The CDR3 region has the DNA TGTGCCAGCAGTTTGGTATCCTACGAGCAGTACTTC.

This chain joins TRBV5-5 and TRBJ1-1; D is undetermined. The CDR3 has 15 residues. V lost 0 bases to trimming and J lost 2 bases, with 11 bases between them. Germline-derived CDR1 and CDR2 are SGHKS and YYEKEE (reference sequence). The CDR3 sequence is CASSLAQTINTEAFF. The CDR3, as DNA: TGTGCCAGCAGCTTGGCACAGACCATAAACACTGAAGCTTTCTTT. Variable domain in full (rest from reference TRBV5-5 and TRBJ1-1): DAGVTQSPTHLIKTRGQQVTLRCSPISGHKSVSWYQQVLGQGPQFIFQYYEKEERGRGNFPDRFSARQFPNYSSELNVNALLLGDSALYLCASSLAQTINTEAFFGQGTRLTVV.

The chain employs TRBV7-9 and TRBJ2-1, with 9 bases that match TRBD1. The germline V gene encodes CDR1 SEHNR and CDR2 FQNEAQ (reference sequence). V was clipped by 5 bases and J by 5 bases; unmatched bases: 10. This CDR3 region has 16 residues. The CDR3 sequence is CASSHTDRTGDNEQFF. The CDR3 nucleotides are TGTGCCAGCAGCCACACAGATCGGACAGGGGACAATGAGCAGTTCTTC.

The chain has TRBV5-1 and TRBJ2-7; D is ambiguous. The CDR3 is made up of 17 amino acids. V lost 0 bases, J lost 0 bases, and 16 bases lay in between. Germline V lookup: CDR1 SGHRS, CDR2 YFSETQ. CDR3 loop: CASSLVASIAPSYEQYF. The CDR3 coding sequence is TGCGCCAGCAGCTTGGTTGCCTCCATAGCCCCCTCCTACGAGCAGTACTTC.

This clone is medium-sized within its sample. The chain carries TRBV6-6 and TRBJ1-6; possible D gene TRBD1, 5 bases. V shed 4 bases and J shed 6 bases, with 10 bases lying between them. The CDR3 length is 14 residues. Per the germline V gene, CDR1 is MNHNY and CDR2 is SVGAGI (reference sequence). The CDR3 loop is CASSSPGGNSPLHF. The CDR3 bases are TGTGCCAGCAGTTCACCGGGGGGTAATTCACCCCTCCACTTT.

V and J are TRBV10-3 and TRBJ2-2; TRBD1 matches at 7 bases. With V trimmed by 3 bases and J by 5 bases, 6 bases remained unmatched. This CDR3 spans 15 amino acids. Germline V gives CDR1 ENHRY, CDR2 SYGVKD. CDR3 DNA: TGTGCCATCAGTGATTTAGGGGGCACGACCGGGGAGCTGTTTTTT. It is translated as CAISDLGGTTGELFF.

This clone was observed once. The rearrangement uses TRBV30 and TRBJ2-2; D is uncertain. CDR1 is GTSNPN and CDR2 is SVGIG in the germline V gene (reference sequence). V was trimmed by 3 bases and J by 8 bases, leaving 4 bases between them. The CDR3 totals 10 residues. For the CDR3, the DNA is TGTGCCTGGAGAGCGGGGGAGCTGTTTTTT. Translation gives CAWRAGELFF.

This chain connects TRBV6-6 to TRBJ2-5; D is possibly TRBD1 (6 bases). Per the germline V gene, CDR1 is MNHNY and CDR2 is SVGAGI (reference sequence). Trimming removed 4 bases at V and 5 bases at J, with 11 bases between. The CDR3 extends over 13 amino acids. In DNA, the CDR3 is TGTGCCAGCAGTTGGGTCAGGGGTGAGACCCAGTACTTC. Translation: CASSWVRGETQYF.